This entry describes one TCR beta chain. The antigen is undetermined. This entry is derived from a study of radiation and T cells in renal cell carcinoma. The CDR3 consists of 15 residues. Trimming removed 0 bases at V and 4 bases at J, with 12 bases between. Germline loops: CDR1 MNHEY, CDR2 SVGAGI. Method: immunoSEQ multiplex PCR; TCRdb's copy keeps in-frame clones and lacks some. The repertoire consists of approximately 85,000 clones, with 80% to 90% occurring once and the leading ten covering approximately 6%. The time point was: blood 4 weeks post-SBRT, at nephrectomy. Treatment of the sample: 15 Gy SBRT to primary tumor, nephrectomy 4 weeks later. Serial blood draws occurred at baseline and 2 and 4 weeks post-SBRT. Study-wide findings and caveats: From baseline, blood top tumor clonotypes peaked at 2 weeks post-radiation.

The source was blood, collected from a patient whose treatment included radiotherapy and nephrectomy. V is TRBV6-5 and J is TRBJ1-2; a weak D match, TRBD1 (5 bases). The receptor was isolated from a woman in her sixties or seventies with renal cell carcinoma. The CDR3 loop reads CASSYSQGAGYGYTF. In DNA form, the CDR3 reads TGTGCCAGCAGTTACTCCCAAGGGGCGGGCTATGGCTACACCTTC.